Shown below are 25 T cell receptor beta chains from a single sample sequenced in a study of cytomegalovirus exposure and HLA in healthy donors. 13 Jbeta primers and 60 Vbeta primers were used for the PCR. Clones were sequenced by immunoSEQ multiplex PCR, and TCRdb holds only the in-frame ones, with some missing. In all, the sample yields around 130,000 clones. The sample consisted of PBMCs. These receptor sequences come from a woman aged 40 to 55 in good health and CMV-seronegative.

The CDR3 is CASSQLGGPGNTIYF. CDR3 nucleotides: TGCGCCAGCAGCCAGCTAGGGGGCCCTGGAAACACCATATATTTT. The gene calls are TRBV5-1 and TRBJ1-3, with 7 bases lining up with TRBD1. Germline loops: CDR1 SGHRS, CDR2 YFSETQ. The CDR3 sequence is 15 residues long. V lost 4 bases and J lost 2; bases outside the gene matches: 6. Full variable domain (missing parts from reference TRBV5-1 and TRBJ1-3): KAGVTQTPRYLIKTRGQQVTLSCSPISGHRSVSWYQQTPGQGLQFLFEYFSETQRNKGNFPGRFSGRQFSNSRSEMNVSTLELGDSALYLCASSQLGGPGNTIYFGEGSWLTVV.

The chain is built from TRBV6-1 and TRBJ2-7, with TRBD1 identical over 8 bases. Germline-derived CDR1 and CDR2 are MNHNS and SASEGT. V trimming: 3 bases; J trimming: 6 bases; junction bases outside the gene matches: 10. This CDR3 contains 15 residues. This chain's CDR3 is CASSEPRTGKFEQYF. The CDR3 region has the DNA TGTGCCAGCAGTGAGCCGCGGACAGGGAAGTTCGAGCAGTACTTC.

The V and J genes are TRBV6-4 and TRBJ2-3, with TRBD2 identical over 15 bases. CDR3 length equals 16 residues. Germline V gives CDR1 MRHNA, CDR2 SNTAGT. The V and J ends lost 5 bases and 6 bases, in that order; junction bases with no gene match: 6. The CDR3 DNA reads as TGTGCCAGCAGTTGGACTAGCGGGGGGGCAGGGGATACGCAGTATTTT. Amino acids: CASSWTSGGAGDTQYF.

For this clone: One junction end does not reproduce the germline sequence, and a read error may be involved. The chain combines TRBV7-2 with TRBJ1-4, with D possibly matching TRBD1 (6 bases). The CDR3 covers 15 residues. Germline V gene lookup returns CDR1 SGHTA and CDR2 FQGNSA. CDR3 sequence (DNA): TGTGCCAGCAGCACGACACAGGGACCTAATGAAAAACTGCTTTTT. It translates to CASSTTQGPNEKLLF.

The chain carries TRBV20-1 and TRBJ1-5; D gene unclear. Trimming removed 8 bases at V and 15 bases at J, with 20 bases between. The germline V gene has CDR1 DFQATT and CDR2 SNEGSKA (reference sequence). There are 11 residues in the CDR3. CDR3 nucleotides: TGCAGTTTAAAAACAGCCCGGAGGATGCATTTT. Protein sequence: CSLKTARRMHF.

The chain joins TRBV5-1 to TRBJ1-2; 8 nucleotides agree with TRBD1. The CDR3 is 16 residues long. Germline trimming cut 0 bases from V and 8 bases from J; bases unmatched to any gene: 12. Germline V CDR1 and CDR2: SGHRS, YFSETQ. CDR3 sequence reads: CASSLDSTGGRKGYTF. As DNA, the CDR3 is TGCGCCAGCAGCTTGGATTCAACAGGGGGACGAAAAGGCTACACCTTC. The whole variable domain, remainder taken from reference TRBV5-1 and TRBJ1-2, is KAGVTQTPRYLIKTRGQQVTLSCSPISGHRSVSWYQQTPGQGLQFLFEYFSETQRNKGNFPGRFSGRQFSNSRSEMNVSTLELGDSALYLCASSLDSTGGRKGYTFGSGTRLTVV.

The rearrangement links TRBV19 to TRBJ1-2; TRBD1 is a possible D gene (6 bases). Trimming removed 5 bases from V and 4 bases from J, with 17 bases in between. The CDR3 runs 15 residues. The V gene's germline CDR1 is LNHDA and CDR2 SQIVND (reference sequence). The CDR3 DNA reads TGTGCCAGTAGTGATTGGACAGACCTCTTCTATGGCTACACCTTC. It translates to CASSDWTDLFYGYTF.

This CDR3 is CASSSRLGAGQETQYF. For the CDR3, the DNA is TGTGCCAGCAGTTCCCGATTGGGGGCGGGTCAAGAGACCCAGTACTTC. This chain uses TRBV7-2 with TRBJ2-5, with D perhaps TRBD1 (6 bases). Looked up from germline, CDR1 is SGHTA and CDR2 is FQGNSA. V was cut by 6 bases and J by 2 bases, with 19 bases left in between. The CDR3 loop spans 16 amino acids.

V gene TRBV7-6 combines with J gene TRBJ1-1, with 7 bases lining up with TRBD1. Germline CDR1 is SGHVS and CDR2 is FNYEAQ. There are 14 residues in the CDR3. The J segment lost 4 bases and the V segment lost 1 base, leaving 3 bases of the junction unmatched. In DNA form, the CDR3 reads TGTGCCAGCAGCTTAGACAGGGGTCCCACTGAAGCTTTCTTT. Amino acid sequence: CASSLDRGPTEAFF.

The J gene is TRBJ1-1, the V gene TRBV5-1; 7 bases fit TRBD1. CDR1 and CDR2 (germline): SGHRS, YFSETQ. This CDR3 has 14 amino acids. V lost 0 bases and J lost 3; bases outside the gene matches: 2. The CDR3 is CASSLGRGDTEAFF. CDR3 DNA: TGCGCCAGCAGCTTGGGCAGGGGGGACACTGAAGCTTTCTTT.

The chain carries TRBV28 and TRBJ2-5, with D possibly TRBD1 on 5 matching bases. This CDR3 has 16 residues. The germline gives CDR1 MDHEN, CDR2 SYDVKM. The V end was cut by 6 bases, the J end by 5 bases, with 22 bases between. Here the CDR3 reads CASSSPTTVLTETQYF. DNA of the CDR3: TGTGCCAGCAGCTCCCCGACGACAGTCCTGACTGAGACCCAGTACTTC.

This chain links TRBV5-4 with TRBJ2-5; tentative D call: TRBD2 (5 bases). The CDR3 spans 13 residues. Germline-derived CDR1 and CDR2 are SGHNT and YYREEE (reference sequence). Trimming took 4 bases from V and 2 from J, leaving 9 bases between them. The CDR3 DNA reads as TGTGCCAGCAGCCAAGGACTTCAAGAGACCCAGTACTTC. This encodes CASSQGLQETQYF.

J is TRBJ1-2 and V is TRBV10-3; TRBD1 matches 9 bases. From germline, CDR1 is ENHRY and CDR2 SYGVKD. With V trimmed by 3 bases and J by 7 bases, 15 bases remained unmatched. The CDR3 length is 17 residues. The CDR3 sequence: CAISDQGHRDRVSGYTF. CDR3 nucleotides: TGTGCCATCAGTGACCAAGGGCACCGGGACAGGGTTAGTGGCTACACCTTC.

The chain recombines TRBV9 with TRBJ1-2; no definite D call. CDR3 length: 13 residues. Germline-derived CDR1 and CDR2 are SGDLS and YYNGEE. V was cut by 6 bases and J by 4 bases, with 13 bases left in between. The CDR3 DNA reads as TGTGCCAGCACGGCGGAGTTGTCCTATGGCTACACCTTC. As protein: CASTAELSYGYTF.

The V gene is TRBV5-5, the J gene TRBJ2-7; D not certain. The CDR3 contains 14 residues. Trimming pared 0 bases from V and 3 bases from J, leaving 10 bases between. Germline assignment: CDR1 SGHKS and CDR2 YYEKEE (reference sequence). This CDR3 reads CASSLAEVFYEQYV. CDR3 nucleotides: TGTGCCAGCAGCTTGGCCGAGGTATTCTACGAGCAGTACGTC.

This CDR3 is CAISESTGGVNTEAFF. The CDR3 DNA reads TGTGCCATCAGTGAGTCCACAGGGGGGGTGAACACTGAAGCTTTCTTT. This rearrangement joins TRBV10-3 to TRBJ1-1, with 8 bases that match TRBD1. The CDR3 extends over 16 amino acids. The J segment lost 0 bases and the V segment lost 0 bases, leaving 3 bases of the junction unmatched. Germline V gene data show CDR1 as ENHRY and CDR2 as SYGVKD.

Note on this clone: At one of its ends the junction is not consistent with the germline gene, which may arise from a read error. The chain carries TRBV4-3 and TRBJ1-4, with D possibly TRBD1 on 5 matching bases. The CDR3 contains 13 residues. The germline V gene has CDR1 LGHNA and CDR2 YSLEER. In DNA, the CDR3 is TGCGCCAGCAGCCAAGATCAGGGACTGGCTCAGAGGTTT. Amino acids: CASSQDQGLAQRF.

The V call is TRBV4-3, the J call TRBJ2-7, with D possibly being TRBD1 (6 bases). Trimming cost V 0 bases and J 7 bases, with 13 bases left between them. Germline CDR1 reads LGHNA; CDR2 reads YSLEER. The CDR3 has 14 residues. Here the CDR3 reads CASSQDNHRVEQYV. CDR3 nucleotides: TGCGCCAGCAGCCAAGATAACCACAGGGTGGAGCAGTACGTC.

DNA of the CDR3: TGTGCCAGCAGTGAAGCGCTTCTAAGGCGGGGGGGAAGAAACATTCAGTACTTC. Translation gives CASSEALLRRGGRNIQYF. V usage is TRBV2 and J usage is TRBJ2-4, with 9 positions matching TRBD2. This CDR3 spans 18 amino acids. The germline CDR1 and CDR2 sequences are SNHLY and FYNNEI. The V gene end was trimmed by 0 bases and the J gene end by 6 bases; junction bases not matched to a gene: 12.

The chain is built from TRBV7-9 and TRBJ1-1, with D perhaps matching TRBD1 (6 bases). The V gene lost 4 bases and the J gene lost 6 bases, with 15 bases spanning the gap. Germline CDR1 SEHNR, CDR2 FQNEAQ (reference sequence). The CDR3 extends over 14 amino acids. The CDR3 loop is CASSSSGDSAEAFF. The CDR3 nucleotides are TGTGCCAGCAGCTCATCAGGGGATAGCGCTGAAGCTTTCTTT.

The chain is built from TRBV7-2 and TRBJ1-1; 9 bases align to TRBD1. The CDR3 consists of 15 residues. CDR1 and CDR2 (germline): SGHTA, FQGNSA. V lost 1 base to trimming and J lost 4 bases; unmatched junction nucleotides: 4. Here the CDR3 reads CASSLGGTGSTEAFF. The CDR3, as DNA: TGTGCCAGCAGCTTAGGAGGGACAGGGAGCACTGAAGCTTTCTTT.

The chain joins TRBV7-2 to TRBJ2-4; the D gene is possibly TRBD2 (7 bases). This CDR3 comprises 16 residues. Trimming took off 3 bases at V and 2 bases at J, with 14 bases between the two ends. Germline V lookup: CDR1 SGHTA, CDR2 FQGNSA. CDR3 protein: CASSLGGGGSKNIQYF. The DNA of the CDR3 is TGTGCCAGCAGCTTGGGTGGCGGGGGCTCCAAAAACATTCAGTACTTC.

The chain couples TRBV4-1 to TRBJ1-1; D gene ambiguous. This CDR3 is 13 amino acids long. Trimming pared 4 bases from V and 0 bases from J, leaving 6 bases between. The germline CDR1 and CDR2 sequences are MGHRA and YSYEKL. CDR3: CASSPVMNTEAFF. The CDR3 DNA sequence: TGCGCCAGCAGCCCCGTAATGAACACTGAAGCTTTCTTT.

The genes are TRBV4-1 and TRBJ2-5, with D perhaps matching TRBD2 (5 bases). Germline V gives CDR1 MGHRA, CDR2 YSYEKL. This CDR3 has 15 amino acids. Deletions cut 3 bases from V and 5 bases from J, with 16 bases between. The CDR3 loop reads CASSHRGLLSETQYF. The CDR3 coding sequence is TGCGCCAGCAGCCATCGAGGACTCCTCTCGGAGACCCAGTACTTC.

The chain has TRBV6-1 and TRBJ1-6, with TRBD1 as a possible D gene (6 bases). The CDR3 covers 15 residues. The ends were cut back, 2 bases at V and 10 bases at J, with 15 bases in the middle. Germline V gene sequence: CDR1 MNHNS, CDR2 SASEGT. CDR3 residues: CASSERTVGSSPLHF. In DNA form, the CDR3 reads TGTGCCAGCAGTGAACGGACAGTCGGGTCCTCACCCCTCCACTTT.